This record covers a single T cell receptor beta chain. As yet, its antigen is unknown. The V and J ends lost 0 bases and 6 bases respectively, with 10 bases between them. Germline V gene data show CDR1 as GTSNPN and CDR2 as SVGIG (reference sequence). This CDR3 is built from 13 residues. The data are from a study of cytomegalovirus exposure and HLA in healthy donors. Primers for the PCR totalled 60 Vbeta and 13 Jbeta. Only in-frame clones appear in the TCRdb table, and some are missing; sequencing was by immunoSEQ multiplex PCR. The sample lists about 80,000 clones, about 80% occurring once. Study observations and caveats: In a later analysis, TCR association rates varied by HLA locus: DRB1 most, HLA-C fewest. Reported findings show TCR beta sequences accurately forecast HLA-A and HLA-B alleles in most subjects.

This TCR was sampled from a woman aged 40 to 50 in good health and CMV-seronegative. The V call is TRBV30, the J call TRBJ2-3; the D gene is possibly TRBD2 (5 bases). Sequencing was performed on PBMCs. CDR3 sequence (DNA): TGTGCCTGGAGTGTTGGAGCGGTGGATACGCAGTATTTT. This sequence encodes CAWSVGAVDTQYF.